This T cell receptor beta chain stems from a study of T cells in Graves' hyperthyroidism and ophthalmopathy. The CDR3 runs 14 residues. CDR1 is LGHDT, CDR2 YNNKEL, per germline (reference sequence). V shed 4 bases, J shed 2 bases, and the junction held 3 bases outside the gene matches. TCR beta CDR3 regions were amplified from RNA transcripts. Primed by the HTBI set, a first-round RT-PCR was run on the TCR CDR3. TCRdb redid the calling of the multiplex PCR reads with MiXCR, one entry per CDR3 protein. The data show around 500,000 distinct CDR3 sequences, approximately 23% seen once. Ophthalmopathy in the patients scored at least 3 on Clinical Activity Score and at least 4 on NOSPECS grade, lasting under 3 months. Fresh peripheral blood, around 9.3 ml of it, supplied the PBMCs.

This chain links TRBV3-1 with TRBJ2-7, with TRBD1 matching over 9 bases. Sequencing was performed on blood. The sequence was collected from a woman in her seventies with Graves' ophthalmopathy. Here the CDR3 reads CASSRDRAPYEQYF. CDR3 in DNA: TGTGCCAGCAGCCGGGACAGGGCACCCTACGAGCAGTACTTC.